Detailed here is one T cell receptor (beta chain). Original methodology: Amplified reference gene primers provided the basis for estimating nucleated cell counts. Here immunoSEQ multiplex PCR was the method, and the copy in TCRdb shows in-frame clones only, minus some. Clone size and the V and J calls come from that table; the DNA yielded D and trimming. The sample includes 140,000 to 150,000 clones, around 77% seen only once; the top ten take approximately 8.6%. The source of the sample is a study of blood T cell repertoires in COVID-19. Across the study: The United States, Italy and Spain were the sources of the acute and convalescent COVID-19 samples. Nucleic acid was either cDNA or gDNA, and it came from T cells, B-cell-depleted T cells, or PBMCs.

Looked up from germline, CDR1 is LGHDT and CDR2 is YNNKEL (reference sequence). V gave up 4 bases and J gave up 5 bases; unmatched junction bases: 2. The CDR3 has 13 residues. The sequence was obtained from a man aged 45-60 years with active or convalescent COVID-19. The specimen sequenced was peripheral blood. The chain joins TRBV3-1 (or the pseudogene TRBV3-2) to TRBJ2-3; 8 bases agree with TRBD2. CDR3 loop: CASSLGRGDTQYF. The CDR3 DNA reads as TGTGCCAGCAGCCTCGGGAGGGGAGATACGCAGTATTTT.